The 14 T cell receptor beta chains presented below share a single source sample, sequenced in a study of T cell repertoires in cytomegalovirus infection. TCRdb re-derived calls from the reads in MiXCR, one entry per CDR3 protein. The sample carries around 270,000 distinct CDR3 sequences, 9.1% recorded once. Sequenced input: PBMCs. The source of these receptors is a human donor in good health (CMV status not recorded). Some clones in this sample may be carry-over from other donors' samples.

The sample holds many counts of this clonotype. The chain carries TRBV7-3 and TRBJ1-1; D is uncertain. Trimming stripped 5 bases from V and 1 base from J, with 11 bases between. The CDR3 length is 14 residues. From germline, CDR1 is SGHTA and CDR2 FQGTGA. CDR3 coding DNA: TGTGCCAGCAGCCCGACGACGGCGAACACTGAAGCTTTCTTT. Translated, it gives CASSPTTANTEAFF.

The table lists this clonotype with many counts. The rearrangement joins TRBV20-1 to TRBJ2-7; 11 nucleotides line up with TRBD2. CDR3 length: 14 residues. V trimming: 3 bases; J trimming: 7 bases; junction bases outside the gene matches: 8. Germline V gene data show CDR1 as DFQATT and CDR2 as SNEGSKA (reference sequence). The CDR3 sequence: CSASALAGAGEQYF. CDR3 nucleotides: TGCAGTGCTAGTGCACTAGCGGGAGCTGGGGAGCAGTACTTC.

This clonotype was recorded at least ten times. V usage is TRBV7-2 and J usage is TRBJ2-5; D is tentatively TRBD1 or TRBD2 (6 bases each). Trimming left V 5 bases short and J 13 bases short, with 23 bases between. The V gene's germline CDR1 is SGHTA and CDR2 FQGNSA. This CDR3 has 14 residues. The CDR3 reads CASSPQGASGARYF. In DNA form, the CDR3 reads TGTGCCAGCAGCCCACAGGGCGCATCGGGAGCTCGGTACTTC.

This clonotype was seen ten or more times. The chain links TRBV29-1 to TRBJ1-1; D call uncertain. The CDR3 has 13 residues. The V and J ends lost 8 bases and 10 bases respectively, with 23 bases between them. From germline, CDR1 is SQVTM and CDR2 ANQGSEA. The CDR3 here is CSSHDPGGRGAFF. The CDR3 nucleotides read TGCAGCTCCCACGATCCGGGAGGGAGAGGAGCTTTCTTT.

A few counts support this clonotype. This chain connects TRBV7-9 to TRBJ2-5; TRBD2 might be the D (5 bases). The CDR3 totals 15 residues. Germline CDR1 SEHNR, CDR2 FQNEAQ (reference sequence). V gave up 1 base and J gave up 1 base, with 10 bases separating them. CDR3 protein: CASSLVRAFQETQYF. The CDR3, as DNA: TGTGCCAGCAGCTTAGTGAGGGCTTTCCAAGAGACCCAGTACTTC.

This clonotype was detected only a few times. The chain joins TRBV12-3 or TRBV12-4 to TRBJ1-5; possibly TRBD1 for D (5 bases). Between the trimmed V and J ends, which lost 6 bases and 3 bases, there was a span of 12 bases. The CDR3 has 14 residues. The chain's CDR3 is CASRQGAPNQPQHF. The CDR3 DNA reads TGTGCCAGCAGGCAAGGGGCGCCCAATCAGCCCCAGCATTTT.

A remark on this clonotype: A much larger clone differs from this one at a single base, so this may be a read error. The rearrangement uses TRBV7-2 and TRBJ1-1; D perhaps matches TRBD1 (6 bases). The CDR3 runs 15 residues. Germline values: CDR1 SGHTA, CDR2 FQGNSA. Trimming cost V 4 bases and J 2 bases, with 14 bases left between them. The CDR3 DNA reads as TGTGCCAGCAGCTCCATTGGGACACACAACACTGAAGCTTTCTTT. Residues: CASSSIGTHNTEAFF.

This clonotype was recorded many times. The chain combines TRBV11-2 with TRBJ2-5; D may match TRBD1 or TRBD2 (5 bases each). The CDR3 consists of 14 residues. From germline, CDR1 is SGHAT and CDR2 FQNNGV. V dropped 5 bases and J dropped 4 bases, with 14 bases sitting between them. The CDR3 coding sequence is TGTGCCAGCAGCCCGCCCCCAGGGAGAGAGACCCAGTACTTC. Translated: CASSPPPGRETQYF.

V and J are TRBV28 and TRBJ2-7; weak D call: TRBD1 (5 bases). CDR1 and CDR2 (germline): MDHEN, SYDVKM. Trimming took off 5 bases at V and 5 bases at J, with 22 bases between the two ends. This CDR3 contains 16 residues. The CDR3 DNA is TGTGCCAGCAGTCTCATCACCTTTTCAGGGAAGCACGAGCAGTACTTC. Amino acids: CASSLITFSGKHEQYF.

This clonotype was detected many times. This chain joins TRBV7-8 and TRBJ2-5; no definite D call. Germline V gene sequence: CDR1 SGHVS, CDR2 FQNEAQ. The CDR3 contains 12 residues. V lost 0 bases, J lost 4 bases, and 3 bases lay in between. The CDR3 sequence is CASSLALETQYF. CDR3 sequence (DNA): TGTGCCAGCAGCTTAGCGCTAGAGACCCAGTACTTC.

In this sample, this clonotype turned up a few times. The V call is TRBV4-2, the J call TRBJ2-7, with 7 nucleotides matching TRBD2. CDR3 size: 16 residues. V shed 2 bases, J shed 1 base, and the junction held 8 bases outside the gene matches. The V gene's germline CDR1 is LGHNA and CDR2 YNFKEQ. The CDR3 bases are TGTGCCAGCAGCCAATATGTCAGCGGGGAGTCCTACGAGCAGTACTTC. This translates into CASSQYVSGESYEQYF.

The sample holds many counts of this clonotype. The chain recombines TRBV20-1 with TRBJ1-1; no definite D call. CDR1 is DFQATT, CDR2 SNEGSKA, per germline (reference sequence). The CDR3 runs to 11 residues. The V end lost 0 bases, the J end lost 8 bases, and 7 bases lay between the germline ends. The CDR3 is CSARDATEAFF. The CDR3, as DNA: TGCAGTGCTAGAGATGCAACGGAAGCTTTCTTT.

This clonotype was recorded at least ten times. The genes are TRBV7-2 and TRBJ1-1, with D tentatively TRBD1 (5 bases). The germline CDR1 and CDR2 sequences are SGHTA and FQGNSA. Trimming left V 2 bases short and J 7 bases short, with 11 bases between. This CDR3 spans 13 amino acids. The CDR3 nucleotides read TGTGCCAGCAGCTTACGACAGATCAATGAAGCTTTCTTT. Amino acid sequence: CASSLRQINEAFF. Together with reference TRBV7-2 and TRBJ1-1, the CDR3 gives the full variable domain: GAGVSQSPSNKVTEKGKDVELRCDPISGHTALYWYRQSLGQGLEFLIYFQGNSAPDKSGLPSDRFSAERTGGSVSTLTIQRTQQEDSAVYLCASSLRQINEAFFGQGTRLTVV.

V is TRBV28 and J is TRBJ2-1; tentative D call: TRBD2 (6 bases). The length of the CDR3 is 17 residues. CDR1 is MDHEN, CDR2 SYDVKM, per germline. Trimming stripped 1 base from V and 6 bases from J, with 19 bases between. The CDR3 protein is CASSLFTGVGFGNEQFF. CDR3 bases: TGTGCCAGCAGTTTATTTACGGGAGTAGGATTTGGCAATGAGCAGTTCTTC. The full variable domain, with the rest looked up from reference TRBV28 and TRBJ2-1, is DVKVTQSSRYLVKRTGEKVFLECVQDMDHENMFWYRQDPGLGLRLIYFSYDVKMKEKGDIPEGYSVSREKKERFSLILESASTNQTSMYLCASSLFTGVGFGNEQFFGPGTRLTVL.